This entry lists 8 T cell receptor beta chains sequenced from one sample in a study of vaccination effects on CD4 cells after COVID-19. Culturing for around eleven days preceded CD4+ T cell isolation. No antigen has been identified for these receptors. Assay used: immunoSEQ multiplex PCR; TCRdb lists only in-frame clones, some missing. This repertoire shows around 26,000 clones, nearly 75% found once; its top ten account for 11%. This sample comprised CD4+ T cells from PBMCs cultured without peptide, obtained before COVID-19 vaccination. Source of these receptors: a human donor who received a COVID-19 vaccine.

The chain carries TRBV19 and TRBJ1-5, with unresolved D. The CDR3 loop spans 13 amino acids. Trimming took off 3 bases at V and 3 bases at J, with 6 bases between the two ends. Germline V lookup: CDR1 LNHDA, CDR2 SQIVND (reference sequence). CDR3 sequence: CASSIGVNQPQHF. Written as DNA, the CDR3 is TGTGCCAGTAGTATCGGGGTCAATCAGCCCCAGCATTTT. Complete variable domain (other parts from reference TRBV19 and TRBJ1-5): DGGITQSPKYLFRKEGQNVTLSCEQNLNHDAMYWYRQDPGQGLRLIYYSQIVNDFQKGDIAEGYSVSREKKESFPLTVTSAQKNPTAFYLCASSIGVNQPQHFGDGTRLSIL.

V is TRBV28 and J is TRBJ1-2, with D possibly matching TRBD1 (5 bases). Trimming left V 6 bases short and J 6 bases short, with 14 bases between. In germline, CDR1 is MDHEN, CDR2 SYDVKM. The CDR3 spans 13 residues. The CDR3, as DNA: TGTGCCAGCAGACGTACGGACAAACATGGCTACACCTTC. Its translation: CASRRTDKHGYTF.

This chain connects TRBV18 to TRBJ2-1, with unresolved D. V lost 1 base, J lost 5 bases, and 12 bases lay in between. This CDR3 comprises 15 residues. Germline V gene data show CDR1 as KGHSH and CDR2 as LQKENI. The DNA of the CDR3 is TGTGCCAGCTCACCACTCGGTACTCCCAACAATGAGCAGTTCTTC. It yields the protein CASSPLGTPNNEQFF.

V and J are TRBV5-6 and TRBJ2-7; no firm D call. V dropped 0 bases and J dropped 3 bases, with 7 bases sitting between them. CDR3 size: 13 residues. Looked up from germline, CDR1 is SGHDT and CDR2 is YYEEEE. CDR3 protein: CASSLGRIYEQYF. CDR3 sequence (DNA): TGTGCCAGCAGCTTGGGAAGGATCTACGAGCAGTACTTC.

In its sample, this clone was seen a few times. This chain uses TRBV3-1 (or the pseudogene TRBV3-2) with TRBJ2-7, with a tentative D call TRBD2 (6 bases). This CDR3 is 15 amino acids long. V dropped 1 base and J dropped 2 bases, with 12 bases sitting between them. Germline V gene data show CDR1 as LGHDT and CDR2 as YNNKEL (reference sequence). For the CDR3, the DNA is TGTGCCAGCAGCCAAGGGGACTGGGGTCCCTACGAGCAGTACTTC. Protein sequence: CASSQGDWGPYEQYF.

The chain carries TRBV9 and TRBJ1-5; 7 positions agree with TRBD1. CDR3 length: 15 residues. Germline V gives CDR1 SGDLS, CDR2 YYNGEE. Trimming took 2 bases from V and 4 from J; bases not matched to a gene: 6. The CDR3 bases are TGTGCCAGCAGCGTGACCGGGACAGTTAATCAGCCCCAGCATTTT. The encoded protein is CASSVTGTVNQPQHF.

This chain connects TRBV7-2 to TRBJ2-4, with 8 bases identical to TRBD1. Germline CDR1 SGHTA, CDR2 FQGNSA. The ends lost 4 bases at V and 2 bases at J; junction bases unmatched: 10. The CDR3 length is 17 residues. The CDR3 nucleotides are TGTGCCAGCAGCTCGACAGGGGTGGGTCTATCCAAAAACATTCAGTACTTC. Protein: CASSSTGVGLSKNIQYF. Full variable domain (outside the CDR3, taken from reference TRBV7-2 and TRBJ2-4): GAGVSQSPSNKVTEKGKDVELRCDPISGHTALYWYRQSLGQGLEFLIYFQGNSAPDKSGLPSDRFSAERTGGSVSTLTIQRTQQEDSAVYLCASSSTGVGLSKNIQYFGAGTRLSVL.

This chain connects TRBV28 to TRBJ1-6; the D is unclear. The length of the CDR3 is 12 residues. V lost 3 bases and J lost 14, with 11 bases in between. Germline V gives CDR1 MDHEN, CDR2 SYDVKM. The CDR3 DNA reads as TGTGCCAGCAGTTTCTCGGAGTTATCCCTCCACTTT. Translation gives CASSFSELSLHF.